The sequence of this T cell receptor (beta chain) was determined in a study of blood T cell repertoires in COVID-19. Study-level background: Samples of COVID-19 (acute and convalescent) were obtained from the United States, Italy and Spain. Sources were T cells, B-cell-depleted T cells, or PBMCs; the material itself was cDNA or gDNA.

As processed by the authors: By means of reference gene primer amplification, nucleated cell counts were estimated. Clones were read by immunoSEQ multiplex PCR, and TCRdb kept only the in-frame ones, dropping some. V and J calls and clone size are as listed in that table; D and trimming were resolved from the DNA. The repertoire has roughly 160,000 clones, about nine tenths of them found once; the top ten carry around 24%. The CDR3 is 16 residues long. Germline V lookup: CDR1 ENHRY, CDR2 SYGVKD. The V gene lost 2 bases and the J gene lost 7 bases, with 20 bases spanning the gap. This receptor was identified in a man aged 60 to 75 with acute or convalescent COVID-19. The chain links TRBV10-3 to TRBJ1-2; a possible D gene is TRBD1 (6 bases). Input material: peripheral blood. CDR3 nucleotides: TGTGCCATCAGTGAGGAAGGAACAGGGCTCTCTTCTGGCTACACCTTC. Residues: CAISEEGTGLSSGYTF.